This T cell receptor (beta chain) was sequenced during a study of Ad26.COV2.S vaccination and SARS-CoV-2 variants. The wider study: The vaccine Ad26.COV2.S was put into the muscle once, or twice with 56 days between. Findings and caveats of the study: Vaccine recipients surpassed placebo recipients in spike-specific TCR breadth.

In germline, CDR1 is SQVTM, CDR2 ANQGSEA. The CDR3 spans 14 residues. The ends lost 7 bases at V and 4 bases at J; junction bases unmatched: 11. The sample holds one count of this clone. The target antigen is unknown. As for treatment: around 19 received Ad26.COV2.S at low or high dose, single or two shots; about five received placebo; per-sample allocation not given. On day 63 after the first injection, vaccine and placebo recipients gave samples. A Boston adult aged 18-55 years was the donor. Sequenced by immunoSEQ multiplex PCR; TCRdb stores in-frame clones only, minus some. The data show about half a million clones, roughly nine tenths seen once.

The gene calls are TRBV29-1 and TRBJ2-7, with 9 nucleotides matching TRBD1. This receptor was obtained from a person between 18 and 65 years old who received the Ad26.COV2.S COVID-19 vaccine or a placebo. Material: peripheral blood, obtained in a trial of Ad26.COV2.S vaccine versus placebo. In DNA form, the CDR3 reads TGCAGCGCACGAAGACAGGGGACAGGGTACGAGCAGTACTTC. The encoded protein is CSARRQGTGYEQYF.